Listed below are T cell receptor beta chains from one sample, sequenced in a study of blood T cell repertoires in COVID-19. Measured with immunoSEQ multiplex PCR; TCRdb has only the in-frame clones, and not every one. Of some 700,000 clones listed, just under 90% are singletons. The sequencing input was peripheral blood. Source of these receptors: a woman aged 18 to 35 with acute or convalescent COVID-19. CDR3s include the opening cysteine and the closing phenylalanine or tryptophan. A D gene is named only where the DNA matches it firmly. Not all rows give a size; the values are once, few, many and, for expanded clones, a class.

d_gene | j_gene | abundance | v_gene | CDR3nt | CDR3aa
- | TRBJ2-5 | - | TRBV3-1/TRBV3-2 | TGTGCCAGCAAAAGTTACTCGGGGATCGAGACCCAGTACTTC | CASKSYSGIETQYF
- | TRBJ1-2 | - | TRBV12-3/TRBV12-4 | TGTGCCAGCAGTTTAGGGCCAGTCGATGGCTACACCTTC | CASSLGPVDGYTF
TRBD2 | TRBJ2-1 | - | TRBV7-8 | TGTGCCAGCAGCTTAAGTTTAGCGGGGGTCCTATACAATGAGCAGTTCTTC | CASSLSLAGVLYNEQFF
- | TRBJ2-7 | - | TRBV3-1/TRBV3-2 | TGTGCCAGCAGCCCCCTGGCTAGCTCCTACGAGCAGTACTTC | CASSPLASSYEQYF
TRBD1 | TRBJ2-1 | - | TRBV27 | TGTGCCAGCAGTTTATCTCCTTGGGCGACAGGGGGCAGTGAGCAGTTCTTC | CASSLSPWATGGSEQFF
TRBD2 | TRBJ2-1 | - | TRBV5-1 | TGCGCCAGCAGCTTCCGGGGGGGCGGAGGGAATGAGCAGTTCTTC | CASSFRGGGGNEQFF
- | TRBJ1-2 | - | TRBV4-2 | TGTGCCAGCAGCCTGACAGGTCTCTCTCGACCCACTCTAGCTAACTATGGCTACACCTTC | CASSLTGLSRPTLANYGYTF
TRBD1 | TRBJ2-3 | - | TRBV5-4 | TGTGCCAGCAGCTTGGCTACAGGGGTTTTTGCAGATACGCAGTATTTT | CASSLATGVFADTQYF
- | TRBJ1-2 | few | TRBV7-3 | TGTGCCAGCAGCTTAGGGGCACGACAGTCAGCTAACTATGGCTACACCTTC | CASSLGARQSANYGYTF
TRBD1 | TRBJ1-2 | - | TRBV27 | TGTGCCAGCACCCCCCGGACAGGGTACGACAGGGGCTACACCTTC | CASTPRTGYDRGYTF
- | TRBJ1-1 | - | TRBV30 | TGTGCCTGGGGGACTTTTGAAGCTTTCTTT | CAWGTFEAFF
- | TRBJ1-1 | - | TRBV5-1 | TGCGCCAGCAGCGCGACAGTGAACACTGAAGCTTTCTTT | CASSATVNTEAFF
- | TRBJ1-1 | - | TRBV7-9 | TGTGCCAGCAGCTTAGGGGTAGGGGTGCGCACTGAAGCTTTCTTT | CASSLGVGVRTEAFF
TRBD1 | TRBJ1-1 | - | TRBV2 | TGTGCCAGCAGCTCTGGGACAGGGAAGAACACTGAAGCTTTCTTT | CASSSGTGKNTEAFF
- | TRBJ1-3 | - | TRBV7-2 | TGTGCCAGCAGCTTGACACAGGTTCTCTCTGGAAACACCATATATTTT | CASSLTQVLSGNTIYF
- | TRBJ2-1 | once | TRBV3-1/TRBV3-2 | TGTGCCAGCAGCCAAGATCTTTCTGAGCAGTTCTTC | CASSQDLSEQFF
- | TRBJ1-1 | - | TRBV6-5 | TGTGCCAGCATCATGGACACCGGGGGAACTGAAGCTTTCTTT | CASIMDTGGTEAFF
TRBD2 | TRBJ2-1 | - | TRBV9 | TGTGCCAGCAGCCCCTTAGCGGGGGCCCACAATGAGCAGTTCTTC | CASSPLAGAHNEQFF
- | TRBJ1-5 | - | TRBV12-5 | TGTGCTAGTGGTTTTACTCGGAGCGACCCCTCTTTAAATCAGCCCCAGCATTTT | CASGFTRSDPSLNQPQHF
TRBD1 | TRBJ1-1 | few | TRBV6-5 | TGTGCCAGCCAGGGGGCCGAGAACACTGAAGCTTTCTTT | CASQGAENTEAFF
- | TRBJ2-3 | - | TRBV6-5 | TGTGCCAGCAGTTACCCGGAAGGGGGCACAGATACGCAGTATTTT | CASSYPEGGTDTQYF
- | TRBJ2-7 | - | TRBV29-1 | TGCAGCGTTGGGGGGCCGGGCTTC | CSVGGPGF
TRBD1 | TRBJ2-7 | - | TRBV12-5 | TGTGCTAGTGGCAATGGACAGGTCGGCTCCTACGAGCAGTACTTC | CASGNGQVGSYEQYF
- | TRBJ1-1 | once | TRBV5-5 | TGTGCCAGCAGCTTGAGCAGGGGCGCTACACTGAGGGCTTTCTTT | CASSLSRGATLRAFF
TRBD1 | TRBJ1-1 | - | TRBV10-2 | TGCGCCAGCAGTGAGCCGACAGGGGCTTTCTTT | CASSEPTGAFF
TRBD1 | TRBJ2-2 | - | TRBV7-2 | TGTGCCAGCAGCTTGAGGGGACAGGGGGGTACCGGGGAGCTGTTTTTT | CASSLRGQGGTGELFF
- | TRBJ1-4 | - | TRBV24-1 | TGTGCCACCAGTGATCAACGTCGGTGGACTAATGAAAAACTGTTTTTT | CATSDQRRWTNEKLFF
- | TRBJ1-1 | - | TRBV25-1 | TGTGCCAGCAGCCACTCGTACCGCATGAGGACTGAAGCTTTCTTT | CASSHSYRMRTEAFF
TRBD1 | TRBJ1-2 | - | TRBV7-8 | TGTGCCAGCAGTCCCGACAGGGTGCGTTACTATGGCTACACCTTC | CASSPDRVRYYGYTF
- | TRBJ1-3 | - | TRBV7-6 | TGTGCCAGCAGCTTAAGAGGTGCTCCTGGAAACACCATATATTTT | CASSLRGAPGNTIYF
TRBD1 | TRBJ1-5 | once | TRBV2 | TGTGCCAGCAGGACTGGGACAGGGGTAAATCAGCCCCAGCATTTT | CASRTGTGVNQPQHF
- | TRBJ2-2 | - | TRBV27 | TGTGCCAGCAGTTCCAGGGTAATAACCGGGGAGCTGTTTTTT | CASSSRVITGELFF
TRBD2 | TRBJ2-3 | - | TRBV3-1/TRBV3-2 | TGTGCCAGCAGCCAGCGGGGGGGCGTGGATACGCAGTATTTT | CASSQRGGVDTQYF
- | TRBJ1-1 | - | TRBV19 | TGTGCCAGTAGTTTCCTCAGGGACACTGAAGCTTTCTTT | CASSFLRDTEAFF
- | TRBJ2-7 | - | TRBV6-5 | TGTGCCAGCAGTTACTCGAGGCTGGGGCTCAACGAGCAGTACTTC | CASSYSRLGLNEQYF
- | TRBJ2-3 | - | TRBV9 | TGTGCCAGCAGCGTAGGAGACAGAGACACAGATACGCAGTATTTT | CASSVGDRDTDTQYF
TRBD1 | TRBJ2-7 | - | TRBV4-3 | TGCGCCAGCAGCCAAGGAGGGGGCGCCTACGAGCAGTACTTC | CASSQGGGAYEQYF
- | TRBJ1-1 | - | TRBV10-3 | TGTGCCATTGGGCAGGGTTTAAGGACTGAAGCTTTCTTT | CAIGQGLRTEAFF
- | TRBJ1-1 | - | TRBV2 | TGTGCCAGCAGTGAAGGGCAGGGAGCGGGCACTGAAGCTTTCTTT | CASSEGQGAGTEAFF
TRBD1 | TRBJ1-1 | - | TRBV5-6 | TGTGCCAGCAGCTTGAAGCTCACAGGGGAGAGGGGCACTGAAGCTTTCTTT | CASSLKLTGERGTEAFF